This T cell receptor beta chain appears in the sequencing data of a study of beta chain features in type 1 diabetes. Expressed TCRB transcripts got sequenced, as all isolated RNA was reverse transcribed. The average read count of naive, central memory and regulatory T cell samples was some 3.9 million. Assay: immunoSEQ multiplex PCR; the TCRdb copy retains only in-frame clones and omits some. The sample contains around 250,000 clones, around a quarter of which appear only once. The germline V gene has CDR1 KGHSH and CDR2 LQKENI. Trimming took off 3 bases at V and 9 bases at J, with 15 bases between the two ends. There are 14 residues in the CDR3. Study-wide findings and caveats: Any HLA type influence on TCRB rearrangement was left unresolved here.

It was via CD45RO/CCR7/CD25/CD127/CD95/CD27 that CD4+ naive, central memory, regulatory and stem cell-like memory cells were sorted. This clone was observed a few times. As yet, its antigen is unknown. The J gene is TRBJ2-1, the V gene TRBV18, with D perhaps given as TRBD1 or TRBD2 (5 bases each). Sequenced sample: central memory CD4+ T cells from blood. The clonotype was recovered from a man under 40 in good health. CDR3 nucleotide sequence: TGTGCCAGCTCACCGGGGCCGGGATTTGGTGAGCAGTTCTTC. Protein sequence: CASSPGPGFGEQFF.